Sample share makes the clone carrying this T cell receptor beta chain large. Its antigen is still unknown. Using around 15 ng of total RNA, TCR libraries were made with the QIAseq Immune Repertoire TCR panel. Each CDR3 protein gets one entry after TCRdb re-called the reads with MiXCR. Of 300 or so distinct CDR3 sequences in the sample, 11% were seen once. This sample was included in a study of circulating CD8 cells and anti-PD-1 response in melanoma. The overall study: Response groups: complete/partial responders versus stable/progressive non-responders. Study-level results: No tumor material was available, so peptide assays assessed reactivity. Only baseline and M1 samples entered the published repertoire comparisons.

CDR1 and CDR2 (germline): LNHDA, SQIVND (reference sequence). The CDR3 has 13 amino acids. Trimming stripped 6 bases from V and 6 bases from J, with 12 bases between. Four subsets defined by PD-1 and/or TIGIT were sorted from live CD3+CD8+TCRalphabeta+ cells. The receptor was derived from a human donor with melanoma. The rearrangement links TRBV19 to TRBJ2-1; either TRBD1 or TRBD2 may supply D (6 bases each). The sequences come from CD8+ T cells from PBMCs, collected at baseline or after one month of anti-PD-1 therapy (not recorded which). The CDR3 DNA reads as TGTGCCAGTAGCGGGTCGGGGGCCAATGAGCAGTTCTTC. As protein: CASSGSGANEQFF.